These 20 T cell receptor beta chains were all obtained from the same sample, sequenced in a study of T cell repertoires in cytomegalovirus infection. MiXCR, run by TCRdb on the reads, gives a single entry per CDR3 protein. This sample has roughly 500,000 distinct CDR3 sequences, with about 11% found just once. Sequencing input: PBMCs. The receptors shown here come from a human donor in good health (CMV status not recorded). Some clones in this sample may be carry-over from other donors' samples.

This chain uses TRBV12-5 with TRBJ1-5; no reliable D call. The V gene's germline CDR1 is LGHNT and CDR2 FRNRAP. Trimming took off 0 bases at V and 0 bases at J, with 9 bases between the two ends. The CDR3 has 16 residues. DNA for the CDR3: TGTGCTAGTGGTTTGGTGACACTATATAGCAATCAGCCCCAGCATTTT. Its protein is CASGLVTLYSNQPQHF.

In its sample, this clonotype was seen a few times. V is TRBV6-5 and J is TRBJ1-6; a possible D gene is TRBD1 (5 bases). Germline loops: CDR1 MNHEY, CDR2 SVGAGI. This CDR3 contains 14 residues. With 6 bases removed from V and 8 bases from J, the gap between germline ends came to 14 bases. In DNA, the CDR3 is TGTGCCAGCAGCTCCGGGGCCCCCTATTCACCCCTCCACTTT. It is translated as CASSSGAPYSPLHF.

This clonotype was picked up a small number of times. The chain has TRBV19 and TRBJ2-7; 11 bases align to TRBD2. The trim removed 4 bases at V and 1 base at J, leaving 3 bases unmatched. Per germline, CDR1 LNHDA and CDR2 SQIVND (reference sequence). CDR3 size: 15 residues. CDR3 DNA: TGTGCCAGTAGTAAACTAGCGGGAGCGTCCTACGAGCAGTACTTC. Residues: CASSKLAGASYEQYF.

The V gene is TRBV24-1, the J gene TRBJ2-3; D unresolved. From germline, CDR1 is KGHDR and CDR2 SFDVKD. CDR3 length equals 12 residues. The V gene lost 9 bases and the J gene lost 4 bases, with 10 bases spanning the gap. CDR3 bases: TGTGCCACCGGCGACTTGGCAGATACGCAGTATTTT. It codes for CATGDLADTQYF.

This clonotype has just a few counts. The gene calls are TRBV20-1 and TRBJ1-2; maybe TRBD1 (6 bases). The CDR3 runs 14 residues. Germline V gene sequence: CDR1 DFQATT, CDR2 SNEGSKA (reference sequence). V lost 6 bases and J lost 7, with 21 bases in between. In DNA form, the CDR3 reads TGCAGTGCACAACCCCACAGGGTGAATTCTGGCTACACCTTC. Its protein product is CSAQPHRVNSGYTF.

J is TRBJ2-1 and V is TRBV5-1; the match to TRBD2 covers 7 bases. CDR1 is SGHRS and CDR2 is YFSETQ in the germline V gene. V shed 4 bases, J shed 8 bases, and the junction held 12 bases outside the gene matches. The CDR3 is made up of 15 amino acids. Here the CDR3 reads CASSVGRGTTDEQFF. In DNA, the CDR3 is TGCGCCAGCAGCGTCGGGAGAGGGACTACGGATGAGCAGTTCTTC.

This clonotype occurred once. CDR3 residues: CASSPPRRGGRTGELFF. In nucleotides, the CDR3 is TGTGCCAGCAGTCCCCCAAGGCGGGGGGGCCGAACCGGGGAGCTGTTTTTT. The gene calls are TRBV27 and TRBJ2-2, with 9 bases that match TRBD2. This CDR3 comprises 17 residues. CDR1 and CDR2 from the germline V gene are MNHEY and SMNVEV (reference sequence). V was pared by 5 bases and J by 5 bases, with 12 bases of the junction left unmatched.

V gene TRBV19 combines with J gene TRBJ2-1; 15 bases line up with TRBD2. This CDR3 is built from 17 residues. Germline CDR1 LNHDA, CDR2 SQIVND (reference sequence). V shed 6 bases and J 3 bases; nucleotides not matched to a gene: 6. DNA for the CDR3: TGTGCCAGTAGCACACGGACTAGCGGGAGGGTCTACAATGAGCAGTTCTTC. This translates into CASSTRTSGRVYNEQFF.

The CDR3: CAWSVVSGYTEAFF. In nucleotides, the CDR3 is TGTGCCTGGAGTGTAGTTAGCGGATACACTGAAGCTTTCTTT. V is TRBV30 and J is TRBJ1-1; D call uncertain. This CDR3 contains 14 residues. V was pared by 0 bases and J by 3 bases, with 11 bases between. Germline V gene lookup returns CDR1 GTSNPN and CDR2 SVGIG (reference sequence).

This clonotype was detected many times. The chain has TRBV20-1 and TRBJ2-2, with D perhaps TRBD2 (6 bases). Per germline, CDR1 DFQATT and CDR2 SNEGSKA (reference sequence). V lost 0 bases and J 4 bases, leaving 9 bases between the germline ends. This CDR3 has 14 residues. Here the CDR3 DNA reads TGCAGTGCTAGAGACCGGACTACCACCGGGGAGCTGTTTTTT. Protein product: CSARDRTTTGELFF.

Many counts were recorded for this clonotype. The genes are TRBV3-1 and TRBJ1-4, with 8 bases aligning to TRBD1. The germline V gene encodes CDR1 LGHDT and CDR2 YNNKEL (reference sequence). The CDR3 loop spans 15 amino acids. V shed 1 base and J 5 bases; nucleotides not matched to a gene: 3. Here the CDR3 DNA reads TGTGCCAGCAGCCAAGGACGGACAGGGAATGAAAAACTGTTTTTT. The encoded protein is CASSQGRTGNEKLFF.

This clonotype was recorded a few times. V is TRBV10-3 and J is TRBJ2-3; TRBD2 aligns across 7 bases. The CDR3 sequence is 14 residues long. The germline CDR1 and CDR2 sequences are ENHRY and SYGVKD. V shed 2 bases, J shed 2 bases, and the junction held 1 base outside the gene matches. This chain's CDR3 is CAISELADTDTQYF. The CDR3 region has the DNA TGTGCCATCAGTGAGCTAGCGGACACAGATACGCAGTATTTT.

V and J are TRBV5-4 and TRBJ2-1, with a weak D call TRBD1 (6 bases). The CDR3 contains 14 residues. Trimming shortened V by 1 base and J by 7 bases, and 12 bases separated the two germline ends. Per the germline V gene, CDR1 is SGHNT and CDR2 is YYREEE (reference sequence). CDR3 sequence: CASSLTRGANEQFF. DNA of the CDR3: TGTGCCAGCAGCTTGACCAGGGGCGCTAATGAGCAGTTCTTC.

This clonotype was recorded a few times. J is TRBJ2-7 and V is TRBV5-5; no clear D gene. V lost 0 bases to trimming and J lost 1 base, with 8 bases between them. The CDR3 covers 14 residues. From germline, CDR1 is SGHKS and CDR2 YYEKEE (reference sequence). The CDR3 DNA reads TGTGCCAGCAGCTTGGCGGACGTATCCTACGAGCAGTACTTC. As protein: CASSLADVSYEQYF.

The chain carries TRBV20-1 and TRBJ2-5, with 8 bases fitting TRBD2. Trimming removed 3 bases from V and 0 bases from J; junction bases left unmatched: 3. The CDR3 has 14 residues. Per the germline V gene, CDR1 is DFQATT and CDR2 is SNEGSKA (reference sequence). The CDR3 DNA reads as TGCAGTGCTAGTCGGGGACTAGACCAAGAGACCCAGTACTTC. It translates to CSASRGLDQETQYF.

This clonotype showed up many times. The chain combines TRBV12-3 or TRBV12-4 with TRBJ2-2, with 7 bases that match TRBD2. Losses at the gene ends were 2 bases for V and 7 bases for J; bases not matched to a gene: 10. The CDR3 has 16 amino acids. The CDR3 loop reads CASSLNGGRIGGELFF. DNA of the CDR3: TGTGCCAGCAGTTTAAATGGCGGGAGAATTGGCGGGGAGCTGTTTTTT.

Many counts were recorded for this clonotype. V and J are TRBV11-2 and TRBJ2-1; possible D gene TRBD2, 5 bases. Looked up from germline, CDR1 is SGHAT and CDR2 is FQNNGV. The CDR3 sequence is 15 residues long. Deletions cut 0 bases from V and 5 bases from J, with 11 bases between. The CDR3 reads CASSLEIAQNNEQFF. In nucleotides, the CDR3 is TGTGCCAGCAGCTTAGAAATAGCGCAAAACAATGAGCAGTTCTTC.

In this sample, this clonotype turned up many times. This chain links TRBV7-2 with TRBJ1-5; D remains unclear. Germline values: CDR1 SGHTA, CDR2 FQGNSA. The V end lost 1 base, the J end lost 0 bases, and 7 bases lay between the germline ends. This CDR3 is 15 amino acids long. CDR3 protein: CASSLVDGSNQPQHF. For the CDR3, the DNA is TGTGCCAGCAGCTTAGTAGACGGTAGCAATCAGCCCCAGCATTTT.

This clonotype was counted ten times or more. This rearrangement joins TRBV19 to TRBJ2-7, with TRBD1 matching over 7 bases. Trimming removed 10 bases from V and 3 bases from J; junction bases left unmatched: 9. The CDR3 totals 13 residues. Germline V gene lookup returns CDR1 LNHDA and CDR2 SQIVND (reference sequence). This chain's CDR3 is CATRATGDYEQYF. CDR3 nucleotide sequence: TGTGCCACCCGAGCCACAGGGGACTACGAGCAGTACTTC. Full variable domain (remainder filled in from reference TRBV19 and TRBJ2-7): DGGITQSPKYLFRKEGQNVTLSCEQNLNHDAMYWYRQDPGQGLRLIYYSQIVNDFQKGDIAEGYSVSREKKESFPLTVTSAQKNPTAFYLCATRATGDYEQYFGPGTRLTVT.

The chain links TRBV12-5 to TRBJ2-7; TRBD1 matches at 7 bases. The CDR3 has 14 amino acids. V lost 1 base to trimming and J lost 6 bases; unmatched junction nucleotides: 6. Germline-derived CDR1 and CDR2 are LGHNT and FRNRAP. CDR3 bases: TGTGCTAGTGGTTTGGGAGGGGGCCTCGCCGAGCAGTACTTC. Encoded protein: CASGLGGGLAEQYF.